One sample yielded the 22 T cell receptor beta chains listed below, sequenced in a study of T-cell memory formation after mild COVID-19. TCRdb analysed the 5' RACE reads with MiXCR anew, one entry per CDR3 protein. The sample records roughly 170,000 distinct CDR3 sequences, 20% to 25% being singletons. Input material: PBMCs or a T cell subset sorted from them (not recorded which). The receptors stem from an adult woman who had mild COVID-19 (a few samples of this study predate the infection). Cell type and time point are not known.

A few counts support this clonotype. V is TRBV4-3 and J is TRBJ2-5, with D possibly TRBD2 on 5 matching bases. The CDR3 length is 14 residues. The ends were cut back, 1 base at V and 7 bases at J, with 13 bases in the middle. Germline V lookup: CDR1 LGHNA, CDR2 YSLEER. The CDR3 nucleotides read TGCGCCAGCAGCCAAGCTGACGTAGAGGGGACCCAGTACTTC. This gives the protein CASSQADVEGTQYF.

This clonotype is a singleton in its sample. The V gene is TRBV20-1, the J gene TRBJ2-7, with TRBD1 identical over 9 bases. Germline V CDR1 and CDR2: DFQATT, SNEGSKA (reference sequence). J was trimmed by 2 bases and V by 4 bases; bases with no gene match: 6. The CDR3 covers 14 residues. CDR3 nucleotide sequence: TGCAGTGCTACACCGGGACAGGGAGCCTACGAGCAGTACTTC. It is translated as CSATPGQGAYEQYF.

This clonotype came up many times. The rearrangement links TRBV7-9 to TRBJ1-1; D not certain. In germline, CDR1 is SEHNR, CDR2 FQNEAQ (reference sequence). The CDR3 consists of 12 residues. Deletions cut 7 bases from V and 5 bases from J, with 11 bases between. Here the CDR3 DNA reads TGTGCCAGCACCCGTCCCAGGACTGAAGCTTTCTTT. Translation gives CASTRPRTEAFF.

The rearrangement links TRBV11-2 to TRBJ1-1; the D gene is possibly TRBD1 (5 bases). In germline, CDR1 is SGHAT, CDR2 FQNNGV. This CDR3 is built from 17 residues. Trimming removed 6 bases from V and 5 bases from J, with 25 bases in between. The CDR3 region is CASSPGLFQYRGTEAFF. Here the CDR3 DNA reads TGTGCCAGCAGTCCAGGACTTTTCCAATACCGGGGGACTGAAGCTTTCTTT.

In this sample, this clonotype turned up a few times. In DNA form, the CDR3 reads TGTGCCAGCAGCGCCTCAGGCTTGGCTGGGGCCAACGTCCTGACTTTC. It is translated as CASSASGLAGANVLTF. The V gene is TRBV7-6, the J gene TRBJ2-6; D is unclear. CDR1 SGHVS and CDR2 FNYEAQ come from the germline V gene. Trimming left V 5 bases short and J 2 bases short, with 13 bases between. The CDR3 consists of 16 residues.

J is TRBJ1-1 and V is TRBV5-1, with D unresolved. V lost 3 bases and J lost 0, with 15 bases in between. Germline assignment: CDR1 SGHRS and CDR2 YFSETQ. This CDR3 comprises 16 residues. The CDR3 is CASSYEGEWMNTEAFF. The CDR3 DNA sequence: TGCGCCAGCAGCTACGAGGGTGAGTGGATGAACACTGAAGCTTTCTTT.

There are many counts of this clonotype. J is TRBJ2-7 and V is TRBV12-3 or TRBV12-4; D is unclear. The CDR3 contains 14 residues. V lost 5 bases and J lost 4, with 15 bases in between. This CDR3 reads CASSNQDWGYEQYF. CDR3 nucleotide sequence: TGTGCCAGCAGTAACCAAGACTGGGGATACGAGCAGTACTTC.

This clonotype was detected only a few times. This chain joins TRBV10-3 and TRBJ2-7; D possibly corresponds to TRBD2 (6 bases). V was trimmed by 3 bases and J by 3 bases, leaving 12 bases between them. CDR1 and CDR2 (germline): ENHRY, SYGVKD. CDR3 length equals 14 residues. CDR3 residues: CAISEGTGVYEQYF. The CDR3 nucleotides are TGTGCCATCAGTGAAGGGACTGGGGTCTACGAGCAGTACTTC.

This clonotype was counted at least ten times. The rearrangement uses TRBV5-1 and TRBJ2-2; D unresolved. CDR1 and CDR2 from the germline V gene are SGHRS and YFSETQ. Deletions cut 0 bases from V and 5 bases from J, with 8 bases between. The CDR3 totals 14 residues. The CDR3 sequence: CASSLALGTGELFF. DNA for the CDR3: TGCGCCAGCAGCTTGGCCCTTGGGACCGGGGAGCTGTTTTTT. Combining the CDR3 with reference TRBV5-1 and TRBJ2-2 gives the whole variable domain KAGVTQTPRYLIKTRGQQVTLSCSPISGHRSVSWYQQTPGQGLQFLFEYFSETQRNKGNFPGRFSGRQFSNSRSEMNVSTLELGDSALYLCASSLALGTGELFFGEGSRLTVL.

The chain employs TRBV20-1 and TRBJ2-7; D is possibly TRBD1 or TRBD2 (5 bases each). This CDR3 comprises 15 residues. The germline CDR1 and CDR2 sequences are DFQATT and SNEGSKA (reference sequence). Trimming left V 0 bases short and J 1 base short, with 13 bases between. For the CDR3, the DNA is TGCAGTGCTAGAGATCGAGGGGCGCCGTCCTACGAGCAGTACTTC. Translated: CSARDRGAPSYEQYF.

The rearrangement links TRBV7-2 to TRBJ2-2; 9 bases align to TRBD1. Germline V gene sequence: CDR1 SGHTA, CDR2 FQGNSA. The CDR3 loop spans 16 amino acids. Trimming took 6 bases from V and 1 from J; bases not matched to a gene: 6. The CDR3 protein is CASSPNRGQNTGELFF. In DNA form, the CDR3 reads TGTGCCAGCAGTCCTAACAGGGGGCAGAACACCGGGGAGCTGTTTTTT.

The chain links TRBV4-1 to TRBJ2-5, with 7 bases aligning to TRBD2. The germline V gene has CDR1 MGHRA and CDR2 YSYEKL. J was trimmed by 0 bases and V by 1 base; bases with no gene match: 5. The CDR3 is made up of 16 amino acids. CDR3 region: CASSQVSSGNQETQYF. CDR3 coding DNA: TGCGCCAGCAGCCAAGTTTCCAGCGGGAACCAAGAGACCCAGTACTTC.

The chain recombines TRBV6-2 or TRBV6-3 with TRBJ1-1; tentative D call: TRBD1 (5 bases). CDR1 is MNHEY, CDR2 SVGEGT, per germline. Trimming pared 3 bases from V and 3 bases from J, leaving 8 bases between. This CDR3 is 13 amino acids long. CDR3 sequence: CASSYTGDTEAFF. Here the CDR3 DNA reads TGTGCCAGCAGTTATACAGGCGACACTGAAGCTTTCTTT.

There are a few counts of this clonotype. The chain recombines TRBV20-1 with TRBJ1-2; D unclear. Germline values: CDR1 DFQATT, CDR2 SNEGSKA (reference sequence). CDR3 length equals 16 residues. V was shortened by 0 bases and J by 0 bases, with 14 bases between the two germline ends. The CDR3 region has the DNA TGCAGTGCTAGAGATTTAGCAGGCAGCTCTAACTATGGCTACACCTTC. Protein sequence: CSARDLAGSSNYGYTF.

V and J are TRBV20-1 and TRBJ2-1; 13 positions match TRBD2. After removal of 0 bases from V and 0 bases from J, the junction contained 2 bases not matched to a gene. This CDR3 contains 17 residues. Germline CDR1 DFQATT, CDR2 SNEGSKA (reference sequence). The DNA for the CDR3 is TGCAGTGCTAGAGAGACTAGCGGGAGGAGCTCCTACAATGAGCAGTTCTTC. It encodes CSARETSGRSSYNEQFF.

A few counts support this clonotype. This chain uses TRBV5-4 with TRBJ1-1; 10 bases fit TRBD1. The CDR3 runs to 13 residues. Trimming at V came to 4 bases and at J to 11 bases, leaving 8 bases not matched to a gene. Germline V CDR1 and CDR2: SGHNT, YYREEE (reference sequence). The CDR3 coding sequence is TGTGCCAGCAGCCATGGGACAGGGGTGCATGCTTTCTTT. It encodes CASSHGTGVHAFF.

The chain recombines TRBV12-3 or TRBV12-4 with TRBJ2-3, with D perhaps being TRBD1 or TRBD2 (6 bases each). V lost 7 bases and J 0 bases, leaving 11 bases between the germline ends. The CDR3 sequence is 14 residues long. CDR3 in amino acids: CASTTGTSTDTQYF. The CDR3 DNA reads TGTGCCAGCACCACAGGGACTAGCACAGATACGCAGTATTTT.

The V gene is TRBV6-1, the J gene TRBJ1-2; 9 bases match TRBD1. The CDR3 has 18 amino acids. CDR1 MNHNS and CDR2 SASEGT come from the germline V gene. V lost 5 bases to trimming and J lost 2 bases; unmatched junction nucleotides: 15. CDR3 coding DNA: TGTGCCAGCAGTTCCCAGCGGGACAGGGCTTACGTCAACTATGGCTACACCTTC. As protein: CASSSQRDRAYVNYGYTF.

The chain uses TRBV7-9 and TRBJ2-1, with 8 bases that match TRBD1. The CDR3 is 16 residues long. V gave up 5 bases and J gave up 8 bases; unmatched junction bases: 14. Per the germline V gene, CDR1 is SEHNR and CDR2 is FQNEAQ (reference sequence). CDR3 coding DNA: TGTGCCAGCAGCCCTCCGACAGGGGATTTTAGTCATGAGCAGTTCTTC. Protein product: CASSPPTGDFSHEQFF.

The chain employs TRBV5-1 and TRBJ2-1, with 16 bases lining up with TRBD2. The germline V gene has CDR1 SGHRS and CDR2 YFSETQ. The V and J ends lost 4 bases and 8 bases, in that order; junction bases with no gene match: 3. The CDR3 loop spans 15 amino acids. The CDR3 DNA reads TGCGCCAGCAGCCCCGGGACTAGCGGGAGGGATGAGCAGTTCTTC. Amino acid sequence: CASSPGTSGRDEQFF.

The V and J genes are TRBV2 and TRBJ2-7; 7 nucleotides align to TRBD2. CDR3 length: 16 amino acids. Losses at the gene ends were 7 bases for V and 3 bases for J; bases not matched to a gene: 15. The germline gives CDR1 SNHLY, CDR2 FYNNEI. The CDR3 sequence is CASTDLGPRGNYEQYF. CDR3 in DNA: TGTGCCAGCACCGACCTCGGCCCGCGGGGGAACTACGAGCAGTACTTC.

The CDR3: CASNNPSKGQETQYF. CDR3 DNA sequence: TGTGCCAGCAACAATCCATCGAAAGGGCAAGAGACCCAGTACTTC. V gene TRBV2 combines with J gene TRBJ2-5; D unclear. Germline V gene sequence: CDR1 SNHLY, CDR2 FYNNEI. The length of the CDR3 is 15 residues. Trimming left V 7 bases short and J 2 bases short, with 17 bases between.